A selection of T cell receptor beta chains follows, all from one sample in a study of cytomegalovirus exposure and HLA in healthy donors. Profiling relied on immunoSEQ multiplex PCR, and the TCRdb table lists in-frame clones only, not all of them. The table lists about 82,000 clones, 60% to 85% of them singletons. Sequencing was done on a sample of PBMCs. The receptors were gathered from a male donor in good health and CMV-seropositive. The CDR3 runs from the conserved cysteine through the conserved F or W. The D gene is left open where the match is weak. Expanded clones get a size class; other rows say once, few or many, or leave the size out.

D gene,clone size,V gene,J gene,CDR3 protein,CDR3 DNA
NA,NA,TRBV10-3,TRBJ1-2,CAISEARVDYGYTF,TGTGCCATCAGTGAAGCCAGGGTGGACTATGGCTACACCTTC
NA,NA,TRBV10-3,TRBJ2-1,CAISDRPTNEQFF,TGTGCCATCAGTGACAGGCCTACCAATGAGCAGTTCTTC
TRBD1,NA,TRBV5-4,TRBJ1-3,CASSYQGERNTIYF,TGTGCCAGCAGCTATCAGGGGGAACGAAACACCATATATTTT
TRBD2,NA,TRBV2,TRBJ2-7,CAITSVYEQYF,TGTGCCATTACTAGCGTATACGAGCAGTACTTC
TRBD2,few,TRBV6-5,TRBJ2-7,CASSRSGNAYEQYF,TGTGCCAGCAGCCGCAGCGGGAACGCCTACGAGCAGTACTTC
TRBD2,NA,TRBV11-2,TRBJ2-1,CASSPGLGAGEQFF,TGTGCCAGCAGCCCGGGACTAGGCGCGGGTGAGCAGTTCTTC
NA,NA,TRBV11-2,TRBJ2-7,CASSLTGTDEQYF,TGTGCCAGCAGCTTGACAGGTACGGACGAGCAGTACTTC
TRBD1,NA,TRBV6-1,TRBJ1-4,CASSASRDRGFNEKLFF,TGTGCCAGCAGTGCGTCCCGGGACAGGGGTTTTAATGAAAAACTGTTTTTT
TRBD2,NA,TRBV5-6,TRBJ2-1,CASGEGGELAGSNEQFF,TGTGCCAGCGGAGAGGGGGGAGAACTAGCGGGTAGCAATGAGCAGTTCTTC
TRBD2,many,TRBV25-1,TRBJ2-7,CASSGTTSGKGNEQYF,TGTGCCAGCAGTGGTACGACTAGCGGGAAAGGCAACGAGCAGTACTTC
NA,NA,TRBV2,TRBJ2-1,CASSDPRYDEQFF,TGTGCCAGCAGTGACCCTAGGTATGATGAGCAGTTCTTC
TRBD1,NA,TRBV11-1,TRBJ1-2,CASSSRPGQGGGYTF,TGTGCCAGCAGCTCTCGACCGGGACAGGGCGGTGGCTACACCTTC
NA,NA,TRBV27,TRBJ2-1,CASSGMMSSYNEQFF,TGTGCCAGCAGTGGTATGATGAGCTCCTACAATGAGCAGTTCTTC
TRBD2,NA,TRBV11-2,TRBJ2-1,CASSLLWTSGVHNEQFF,TGTGCCAGCAGCCTCCTATGGACTAGCGGGGTCCACAATGAGCAGTTCTTC
TRBD2,NA,TRBV19,TRBJ2-7,CASSISSGLTYEQYF,TGTGCCAGTAGTATCTCTAGCGGTTTAACCTACGAGCAGTACTTC
TRBD1,NA,TRBV5-1,TRBJ1-2,CASSLSGTGISYTF,TGCGCCAGCAGCTTATCCGGGACAGGGATCAGCTACACCTTC
TRBD2,NA,TRBV7-6,TRBJ2-1,CASSLAKRGGRNEQFF,TGTGCCAGCAGCTTAGCCAAGCGGGGGGGCCGTAATGAGCAGTTCTTC
NA,NA,TRBV13,TRBJ1-3,CASSPRSRKSSGNTIYF,TGTGCCAGCAGCCCCCGCTCTCGTAAGAGCTCTGGAAACACCATATATTTT
TRBD2,NA,TRBV4-3,TRBJ2-5,CASSQERGMSRTQYF,TGCGCCAGCAGCCAGGAGCGGGGGATGAGTAGGACCCAGTACTTC
TRBD1,NA,TRBV28,TRBJ1-2,CASSSIEPGQGYGYTF,TGTGCCAGCAGTTCCATCGAACCGGGACAGGGATATGGCTACACCTTC
NA,once,TRBV7-2,TRBJ1-6,CASSLESGSYSPLHF,TGTGCCAGCAGCTTAGAATCAGGGTCTTATTCACCCCTCCACTTT
TRBD2,NA,TRBV9,TRBJ2-3,CASSVGASGYTDTQYF,TGTGCCAGCAGCGTAGGGGCTAGCGGATACACAGATACGCAGTATTTT
NA,NA,TRBV6-1,TRBJ2-1,CASSEVVGQIYNEQFF,TGTGCCAGCAGTGAAGTGGTCGGACAGATCTACAATGAGCAGTTCTTC
NA,NA,TRBV6-1,TRBJ2-7,CASSEVGRGSYEQYF,TGTGCCAGCAGTGAAGTTGGCAGGGGCTCCTACGAGCAGTACTTC
NA,NA,TRBV6-5,TRBJ2-5,CASSSHQVGQETQYF,TGTGCCAGCAGTTCACATCAGGTGGGCCAAGAGACCCAGTACTTC
NA,NA,TRBV27,TRBJ2-5,CASSFITGWTQYF,TGTGCCAGCAGTTTTATCACAGGGTGGACCCAGTACTTC
NA,NA,TRBV2,TRBJ1-1,CASKVTRGADTEAFF,TGTGCCAGCAAGGTGACTCGGGGGGCCGATACTGAAGCTTTCTTT
NA,NA,TRBV5-1,TRBJ2-5,CASSLAGYQETQYF,TGCGCCAGCAGCTTGGCGGGGTACCAAGAGACCCAGTACTTC
TRBD1,NA,TRBV6-1,TRBJ1-6,CASRSPGTGFSPLHF,TGTGCCAGCAGATCGCCCGGGACAGGATTTTCACCCCTCCACTTT
TRBD1,NA,TRBV30,TRBJ1-1,CAWSRIQGGTEAFF,TGTGCCTGGAGTAGGATACAGGGGGGGACTGAAGCTTTCTTT
NA,few,TRBV6-5,TRBJ2-7,CATNRAQEQYF,TGTGCCACCAACAGGGCTCAGGAGCAGTACTTC
NA,NA,TRBV20-1,TRBJ1-1,CSARGGEGAFF,TGCAGTGCTCGAGGGGGGGAAGGGGCTTTCTTT
NA,NA,TRBV18,TRBJ1-1,CASSPNIDRLNTEAFF,TGTGCCAGCTCACCTAATATTGACAGATTGAACACTGAAGCTTTCTTT
NA,NA,TRBV6-5,TRBJ1-2,CASRALYGYTF,TGTGCCAGCAGAGCCCTCTATGGCTACACCTTC
NA,NA,TRBV7-8,TRBJ1-6,CASRAQGDSPLHF,TGTGCCAGCAGGGCTCAAGGAGATTCACCCCTCCACTTT
NA,NA,TRBV7-5,TRBJ2-2,CARRSTGDPNTGELFF,TGTGCCAGAAGATCAACAGGGGACCCGAACACCGGGGAGCTGTTTTTT
NA,NA,TRBV29-1,TRBJ1-2,CSVEATGYTF,TGCAGCGTTGAAGCTACTGGCTACACCTTC
NA,NA,TRBV7-9,TRBJ1-1,CASSVSSLNTEAFF,TGTGCCAGCAGCGTGAGCTCCTTGAACACTGAAGCTTTCTTT
TRBD1,NA,TRBV19,TRBJ2-1,CASSSYGTGAYNEQFF,TGTGCCAGTAGTTCCTACGGGACAGGGGCGTACAATGAGCAGTTCTTC
TRBD1,few,TRBV2,TRBJ2-7,CASSPGTGEKYF,TGTGCCAGCAGTCCCGGGACAGGGGAAAAGTACTTC